Sequencing of this TCR beta chain was carried out in a study of blood T cell repertoires in COVID-19. Study details: From the United States, Italy and Spain came samples of acute and convalescent COVID-19. Nucleic acid was either cDNA or gDNA, and it came from T cells, B-cell-depleted T cells, or PBMCs.

Germline CDR1 is SGHRS and CDR2 is YFSETQ. V lost 4 bases to trimming and J lost 4 bases, with 14 bases between them. CDR3 length equals 14 residues. The authors' processing: From reference gene primer amplification, estimates of nucleated cell counts were derived. TCRdb's table, derived via immunoSEQ multiplex PCR, lists solely in-frame clones and lacks some. Clonal size and the V and J genes are those of that table, whereas D and trimming came from the DNA. The sample includes around 150,000 clones, roughly 82% seen only once; the top ten take approximately 7%. Recruited during active infection, patients (from Seattle) were subsequently followed longitudinally.

This chain uses TRBV5-1 with TRBJ2-5, with D maybe TRBD2 (5 bases). The specimen sequenced was peripheral blood. The sequence derives from a woman in her forties with COVID-19, enrolled during active disease. DNA of the CDR3: TGCGCCAGCAGCCCGGACTTATCTGGAGAGACCCAGTACTTC. This translates into CASSPDLSGETQYF.